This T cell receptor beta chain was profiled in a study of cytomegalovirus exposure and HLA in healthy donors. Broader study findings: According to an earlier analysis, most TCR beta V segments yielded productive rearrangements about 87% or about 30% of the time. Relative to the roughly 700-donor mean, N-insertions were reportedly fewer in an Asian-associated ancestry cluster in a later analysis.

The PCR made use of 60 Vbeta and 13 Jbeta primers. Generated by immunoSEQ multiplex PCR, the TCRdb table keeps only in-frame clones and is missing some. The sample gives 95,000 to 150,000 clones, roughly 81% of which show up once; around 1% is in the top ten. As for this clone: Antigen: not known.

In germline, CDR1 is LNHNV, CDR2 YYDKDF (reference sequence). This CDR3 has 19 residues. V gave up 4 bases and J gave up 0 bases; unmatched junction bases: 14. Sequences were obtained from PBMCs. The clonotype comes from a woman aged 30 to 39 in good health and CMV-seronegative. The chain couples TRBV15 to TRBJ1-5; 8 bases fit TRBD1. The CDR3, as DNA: TGTGCCACCAGCACTACCATTTTCCGGGACAGGTATAGCAATCAGCCCCAGCATTTT. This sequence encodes CATSTTIFRDRYSNQPQHF.